The present T cell receptor (beta chain) was sequenced within a study of blood T cell repertoires in COVID-19 (TCRdb year 2020). With respect to the entire study: Samples from collaborators originated in the United States, Italy and Spain and spanned both the acute and convalescent phases of COVID-19. The material from the prospective study consisted of cDNA or gDNA derived from T cells, B-cell-depleted T cells, or PBMCs. Samples came from the ongoing ImmuneRACE study (first 160 participants) plus 1,254 subjects from 6 global collaborators. Deeply sampled blood TCRbeta repertoires from subjects exposed to, actively infected with, or recovered from COVID-19 were included in the dataset. Nearly every sample came with metadata listing a de-identified subject ID, COVID-19 status, age in years and sex. Where available, HLA class I and class II types were taken from metadata supplied by the sample provider and were not determined by assay-based typing. The repertoires were made available in a free public database intended to serve as a resource for research on the immune response to SARS-CoV-2.

At one collaborating source in Seattle, patients were enrolled during active infection and were followed longitudinally through the course of disease. Collaborating institutions collected whole blood in K2EDTA tubes following their own protocols. For TCRbeta analysis, collaborators shipped samples in one of three forms: frozen whole blood, isolated PBMCs, or DNA extracted from either of those sample types. As for this clone: Which antigen it targets is not known. It has no much larger one-base neighbor in the sample; base qualities were not kept.

The immunoSEQ Assay, a bias-controlled multiplex PCR, was used to amplify TCRbeta CDR3 regions from genomic DNA. In the source study's methods: The number of nucleated cells in each sample was estimated from the amplification of reference gene primers within the assay. Sequence reads were collapsed and filtered to measure the absolute abundance of every unique TCRbeta CDR3 rearrangement. For each sample, productive Simpson clonality was calculated as the square root of Simpson's diversity index across productive rearrangements. In its TCRdb copy, this immuneACCESS table keeps in-frame sequences only and misses some clones. Where compared with another copy, unresolved V genes explain less than half of these, and the others have no known cause. The V and J calls and the clone size are those of that table, but D and trimming were determined from the DNA. The sample table records some 70,000 clones; around nine tenths of these occur just once. 7.3% of the sample goes to the ten largest clones.

What the authors observed across the whole study: How much clinical and demographic metadata was included differed by source and by participant, and the metadata was provided uncurated.

Its CDR3 holds 12 amino acids, cysteine through phenylalanine. Only the CDR3 region is kept as DNA, spanning 36 bases read in frame from base 1. CDR1 and CDR2 are drawn from the germline V gene: SQVTM, ANQGSEA. Trimming at the junction amounts to 4 bases on V and 6 bases on J, and the germline ends lie 12 bases apart. The chain was built from TRBV29-1 and TRBJ1-1; no D segment can be confidently identified. The sequenced material came from peripheral blood. The sequence was collected from a man aged 35-49 years with COVID-19, enrolled during active disease. Read as DNA, the sequence is TGCAGCGTTGTATTGCTATTCGCTGAAGCTTTCTTT. Its product reads: CSVVLLFAEAFF.